A selection of T cell receptor beta chains follows, all from one sample in a study of blood T cells in healthy people across ages. One entry per CDR3 protein results from TCRdb running MiXCR on the 5' RACE reads. The table lists about 1,500,000 distinct CDR3 sequences, 28% of them singletons. Sequencing was done on a sample of blood. The receptor set was obtained from a woman in her twenties or thirties in good health. The CDR3 runs from the conserved cysteine through the conserved F or W. A D gene is named only where the DNA matches it firmly. Clone size is given for some rows only: seen once, a few or many times, or a class if the clone is expanded.

size | J | D | V | CDR3 | DNA
NA | TRBJ2-1 | TRBD2 | TRBV2 | CASNSERGTEQFF | TGTGCCAGCAATTCTGAGCGGGGTACTGAGCAGTTCTTC
NA | TRBJ2-7 | NA | TRBV21-1 | CASLLFGDTYEQYF | TGTGCCAGTCTCCTCTTTGGAGATACCTACGAGCAGTACTTC
many | TRBJ2-1 | NA | TRBV4-2 | CASSQETGQMGDEQFF | TGTGCCAGCAGCCAAGAGACGGGGCAGATGGGGGATGAGCAGTTCTTC
NA | TRBJ1-1 | TRBD1 | TRBV7-9 | CASSGGPGQAEAFF | TGTGCCAGCAGCGGAGGACCGGGACAGGCTGAAGCTTTCTTT
many | TRBJ2-7 | NA | TRBV6-5 | CASSYSGQGAEQYF | TGTGCCAGCAGTTACTCGGGGCAGGGCGCCGAGCAGTACTTC
few | TRBJ2-3 | TRBD2 | TRBV11-2 | CASSITSGPPNTDTQYF | TGTGCCAGCAGTATAACTAGCGGCCCCCCGAACACAGATACGCAGTATTTT
few | TRBJ2-1 | TRBD2 | TRBV20-1 | CSASRGGPGNEQFF | TGCAGTGCTAGTCGGGGGGGCCCGGGCAATGAGCAGTTCTTC
few | TRBJ2-7 | TRBD1 | TRBV7-3 | CASSHPRVGQGDEQYF | TGTGCCAGCAGCCACCCTCGGGTGGGACAGGGTGACGAGCAGTACTTC
few | TRBJ2-3 | NA | TRBV20-1 | CSAIRPTTLGDTQYF | TGCAGTGCTATTAGACCGACTACCCTTGGGGATACGCAGTATTTT
NA | TRBJ2-4 | NA | TRBV3-1 | CASSQGRQSLNIQYF | TGTGCCAGCAGCCAAGGAAGACAGAGCTTAAACATTCAGTACTTC
NA | TRBJ2-7 | NA | TRBV10-3 | CAISESWQEQYF | TGTGCCATCAGTGAGTCGTGGCAGGAGCAGTACTTC
NA | TRBJ2-1 | TRBD2 | TRBV2 | CASGGTSGSSYNEQFF | TGTGCCAGCGGCGGGACTAGCGGGAGCTCCTACAATGAGCAGTTCTTC
NA | TRBJ1-2 | NA | TRBV18 | CASSLQEKVYGYTF | TGTGCCAGCTCCCTACAGGAGAAAGTCTATGGCTACACCTTC
NA | TRBJ2-5 | TRBD2 | TRBV7-2 | CASNRPLAGEVQETQYF | TGTGCCAGCAACCGACCGTTAGCGGGAGAGGTTCAAGAGACCCAGTACTTC
NA | TRBJ2-5 | NA | TRBV6-5 | CASSYFGTQETQYF | TGTGCCAGCAGTTACTTCGGGACTCAAGAGACCCAGTACTTC
few | TRBJ2-7 | NA | TRBV20-1 | CSAREGRENEQYF | TGCAGTGCTAGAGAGGGCAGAGAAAACGAGCAGTACTTC
NA | TRBJ2-1 | NA | TRBV6-5 | CASSYLTSMDEQFF | TGTGCCAGCAGTTATTTGACTAGTATGGATGAGCAGTTCTTC
many | TRBJ2-5 | NA | TRBV20-1 | CSAREEDKGGETQYF | TGCAGTGCTAGAGAGGAGGACAAGGGGGGAGAGACCCAGTACTTC
NA | TRBJ2-6 | NA | TRBV6-5 | CANSVTGYGANVLTF | TGTGCCAACAGCGTCACAGGGTACGGGGCCAACGTCCTGACTTTC
few | TRBJ2-2 | TRBD2 | TRBV20-1 | CAGLAGGNTGELFF | TGCGCGGGACTAGCGGGAGGAAACACCGGGGAGCTGTTTTTT
NA | TRBJ1-6 | NA | TRBV6-5 | CASCRGANPPLHF | TGTGCCAGCTGTCGAGGGGCTAATCCACCCCTCCACTTT
few | TRBJ1-5 | NA | TRBV20-1 | CSATQSNQPQHF | TGCAGTGCTACCCAGAGCAATCAGCCCCAGCATTTT
NA | TRBJ2-5 | TRBD2 | TRBV2 | CASRMREGQETQYF | TGTGCCAGCAGGATGCGGGAGGGACAAGAGACCCAGTACTTC
once | TRBJ2-3 | TRBD2 | TRBV11-2 | CASSYRTSGYTQYF | TGTGCCAGCAGCTACAGGACTAGCGGATATACGCAGTATTTT
few | TRBJ1-5 | NA | TRBV6-4 | CASSERPNSDQPQHF | TGTGCCAGCAGTGAGAGACCTAATAGCGATCAGCCCCAGCATTTT
few | TRBJ2-5 | TRBD2 | TRBV7-2 | CASSLVFIPGGRTKETQYF | TGTGCCAGCAGCTTAGTATTTATCCCGGGAGGGAGGACTAAAGAGACCCAGTACTTC
NA | TRBJ1-1 | NA | TRBV4-1 | CASRGDIMNTEAFF | TGCGCCAGCAGGGGGGACATTATGAACACTGAAGCTTTCTTT
NA | TRBJ1-4 | NA | TRBV20-1 | CSARDSGSTEKLFF | TGCAGTGCTAGAGATTCGGGGTCGACTGAAAAACTGTTTTTT
NA | TRBJ1-5 | NA | TRBV10-3 | CAISRGGGRRQPQHF | TGTGCCATCAGCAGAGGGGGGGGGAGGCGGCAGCCCCAGCATTTT
NA | TRBJ2-1 | TRBD2 | TRBV6-2/TRBV6-3 | CASNTGAGGAYEQFF | TGTGCCAGCAATACAGGAGCGGGGGGGGCCTATGAGCAGTTCTTC
NA | TRBJ2-3 | NA | TRBV7-3 | CASSLTLSNTDTQYF | TGTGCCAGCAGCTTAACCTTATCAAACACAGATACGCAGTATTTT
few | TRBJ1-2 | TRBD1 | TRBV5-5 | CASSLRTGGSNYGYTF | TGTGCCAGCAGCTTGCGAACAGGGGGATCTAACTATGGCTACACCTTC
NA | TRBJ2-4 | TRBD2 | TRBV10-3 | CAISRLAGGVGNEQYF | TGTGCCATCAGCCGACTAGCGGGGGGCGTTGGGAATGAGCAGTACTTC
NA | TRBJ1-2 | NA | TRBV7-9 | CASSLVKGYYGYTF | TGTGCCAGCAGCTTAGTAAAAGGATACTATGGCTACACCTTC
NA | TRBJ1-4 | NA | TRBV6-5 | CASSYSQAPTNEKLFF | TGTGCCAGCAGTTACTCACAAGCCCCAACTAATGAAAAACTGTTTTTT
NA | TRBJ2-5 | NA | TRBV18 | CASSPFGGGPQETQYF | TGTGCCAGCTCACCCTTTGGAGGGGGGCCCCAAGAGACCCAGTACTTC
NA | TRBJ2-1 | TRBD2 | TRBV20-1 | CSGKKQLAGGNEQFF | TGCAGTGGAAAGAAACAACTAGCGGGGGGTAATGAGCAGTTCTTC
NA | TRBJ2-1 | NA | TRBV7-9 | CASSLVGGADPEQFF | TGTGCCAGCAGCTTAGTTGGGGGGGCGGATCCAGAGCAGTTCTTC
NA | TRBJ2-7 | NA | TRBV7-3 | CASSSDGETVQYF | TGTGCCAGCAGCTCAGATGGGGAAACGGTGCAGTACTTC
few | TRBJ1-5 | NA | TRBV20-1 | CSALTAYSSQPQHF | TGCAGTGCCCTGACAGCGTACTCGAGTCAGCCCCAGCATTTT
few | TRBJ2-3 | TRBD2 | TRBV20-1 | CSARDWLAGGRTDTQYF | TGCAGTGCTAGAGATTGGCTAGCGGGGGGCCGCACAGATACGCAGTATTTT
NA | TRBJ1-1 | TRBD1 | TRBV27 | CASYTGVETEAFF | TGTGCCAGTTACACAGGGGTTGAGACTGAAGCTTTCTTT
NA | TRBJ2-2 | NA | TRBV12-3/TRBV12-4 | CASSRLEGLGELFF | TGTGCCAGCAGTCGACTCGAGGGGCTAGGGGAGCTGTTTTTT
NA | TRBJ2-1 | TRBD2 | TRBV2 | CASSEGTSPNEQFF | TGTGCCAGCAGTGAAGGGACTAGCCCCAATGAGCAGTTCTTC
many | TRBJ2-5 | TRBD2 | TRBV7-2 | CASSRSGRREETQYF | TGTGCCAGCAGCCGAAGCGGGAGAAGGGAAGAGACCCAGTACTTC
NA | TRBJ1-1 | TRBD1 | TRBV10-3 | CAISDLGQGGTEAFF | TGTGCCATCAGTGATCTGGGACAGGGAGGGACTGAAGCTTTCTTT
NA | TRBJ1-2 | NA | TRBV2 | CASSPSERLGYTF | TGTGCCAGCAGTCCAAGTGAGCGCCTAGGCTACACCTTC
NA | TRBJ2-1 | NA | TRBV5-1 | CASSWTETLGYNEQFF | TGCGCCAGCAGCTGGACAGAAACCCTGGGATACAATGAGCAGTTCTTC
NA | TRBJ1-4 | NA | TRBV9 | CASSVLTGLNEKLFF | TGTGCCAGCAGCGTCCTTACAGGGCTTAATGAAAAACTGTTTTTT
NA | TRBJ2-3 | TRBD2 | TRBV2 | CASSEGAGGGTDTQYF | TGTGCCAGTAGTGAAGGGGCGGGGGGCGGAACAGATACGCAGTATTTT